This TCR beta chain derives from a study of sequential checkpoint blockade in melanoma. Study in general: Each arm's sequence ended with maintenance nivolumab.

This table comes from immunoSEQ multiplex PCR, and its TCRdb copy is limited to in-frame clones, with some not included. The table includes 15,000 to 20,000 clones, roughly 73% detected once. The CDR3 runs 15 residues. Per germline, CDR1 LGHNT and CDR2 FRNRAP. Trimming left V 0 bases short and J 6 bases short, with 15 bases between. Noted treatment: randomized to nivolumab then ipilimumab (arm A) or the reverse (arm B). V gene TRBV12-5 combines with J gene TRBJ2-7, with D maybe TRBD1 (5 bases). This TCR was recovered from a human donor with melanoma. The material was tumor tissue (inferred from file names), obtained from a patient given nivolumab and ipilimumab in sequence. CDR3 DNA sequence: TGTGCTAGTGGTTTGGTATCAGGGATCCCCTCCGAGCAGTACTTC. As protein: CASGLVSGIPSEQYF.